Detailed here is one T cell receptor beta chain. Its antigen is not identified. The V gene lost 6 bases and the J gene lost 7 bases, with 21 bases spanning the gap. CDR1 MNHEY and CDR2 SMNVEV come from the germline V gene (reference sequence). This CDR3 is built from 16 residues. CTLA-4 blockade using ipilimumab, together with focal radiation, was received by patients with chemo-refractory metastatic non-small-cell lung cancer. The data were taken from a study of radiotherapy plus CTLA-4 blockade in lung cancer. Findings and limits, study-wide: In blood, TCR clones derived from the tumor expanded after radiotherapy plus ipilimumab.

Clones were sequenced by immunoSEQ multiplex PCR, and TCRdb holds only the in-frame ones, with some missing. Of approximately 94,000 clones in the sample, roughly 80% were seen once. The specimen comprised peripheral blood, sampled from a patient treated with radiotherapy plus ipilimumab. The chain couples TRBV27 to TRBJ1-4; a possible D gene is TRBD1 (6 bases). The TCR was taken from a human donor with non-small cell lung cancer that progressed on radiotherapy plus ipilimumab. The CDR3 bases are TGTGCCAGCAGCTTAACCGGCAGGGGTGGTGGTGAAAAACTGTTTTTT. Its translation is CASSLTGRGGGEKLFF.